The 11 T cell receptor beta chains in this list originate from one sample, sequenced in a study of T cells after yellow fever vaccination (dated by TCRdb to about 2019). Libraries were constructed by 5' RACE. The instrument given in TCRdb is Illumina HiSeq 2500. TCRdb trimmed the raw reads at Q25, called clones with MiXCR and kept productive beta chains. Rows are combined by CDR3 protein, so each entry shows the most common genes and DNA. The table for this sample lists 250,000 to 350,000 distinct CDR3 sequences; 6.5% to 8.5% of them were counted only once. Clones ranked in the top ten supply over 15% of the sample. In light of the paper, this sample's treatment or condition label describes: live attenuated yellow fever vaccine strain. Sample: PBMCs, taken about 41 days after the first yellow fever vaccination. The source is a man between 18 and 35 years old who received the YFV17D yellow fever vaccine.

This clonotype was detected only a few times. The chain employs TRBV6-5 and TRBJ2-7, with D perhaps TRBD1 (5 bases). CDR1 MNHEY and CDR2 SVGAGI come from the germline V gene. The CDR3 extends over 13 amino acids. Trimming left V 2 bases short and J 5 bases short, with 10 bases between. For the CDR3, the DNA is TGTGCCAGCAGTTACGACAGTTTTAACGAGCAGTACTTC. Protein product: CASSYDSFNEQYF.

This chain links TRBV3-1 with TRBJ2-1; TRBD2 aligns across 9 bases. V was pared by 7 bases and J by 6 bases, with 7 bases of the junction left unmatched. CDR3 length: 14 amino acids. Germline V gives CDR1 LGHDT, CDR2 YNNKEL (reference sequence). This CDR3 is CASTLAGVTNEQFF. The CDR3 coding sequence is TGTGCCAGCACCTTAGCGGGGGTTACCAATGAGCAGTTCTTC.

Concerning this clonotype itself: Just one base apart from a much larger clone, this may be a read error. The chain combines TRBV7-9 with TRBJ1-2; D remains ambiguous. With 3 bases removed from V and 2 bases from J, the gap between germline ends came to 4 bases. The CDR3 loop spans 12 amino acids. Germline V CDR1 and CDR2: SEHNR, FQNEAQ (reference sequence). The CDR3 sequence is CASSFQNYGYTF. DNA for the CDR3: TGTGCCAGCAGCTTCCAAAACTATGGCTACACCTTC.

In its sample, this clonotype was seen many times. The CDR3 DNA reads TGTGCCACCAGCAGACTAGCGGGGGACAATGAGCAGTTCTTC. Protein: CATSRLAGDNEQFF. J is TRBJ2-1 and V is TRBV15; 10 bases are a match to TRBD2. V shed 2 bases and J 5 bases; nucleotides not matched to a gene: 0. The CDR3 runs 14 residues. Per germline, CDR1 LNHNV and CDR2 YYDKDF (reference sequence).

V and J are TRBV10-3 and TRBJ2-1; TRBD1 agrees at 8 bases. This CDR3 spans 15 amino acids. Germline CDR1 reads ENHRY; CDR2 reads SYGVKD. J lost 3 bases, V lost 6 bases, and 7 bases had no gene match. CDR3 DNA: TGTGCCATCAGCCAGTCGGGGACAGGCTACAATGAGCAGTTCTTC. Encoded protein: CAISQSGTGYNEQFF.

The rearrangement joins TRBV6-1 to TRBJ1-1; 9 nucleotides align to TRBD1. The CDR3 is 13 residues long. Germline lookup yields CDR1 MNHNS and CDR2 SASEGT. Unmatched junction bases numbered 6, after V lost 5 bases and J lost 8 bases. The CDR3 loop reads CASSQTGTGEAFF. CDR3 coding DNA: TGTGCCAGCAGTCAAACCGGGACAGGGGAAGCTTTCTTT.

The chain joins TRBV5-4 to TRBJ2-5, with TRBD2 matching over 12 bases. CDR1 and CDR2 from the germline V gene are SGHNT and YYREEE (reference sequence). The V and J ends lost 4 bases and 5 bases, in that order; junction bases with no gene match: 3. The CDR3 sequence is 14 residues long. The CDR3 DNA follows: TGTGCCAGCAGCGCAACTAGCGGGGGGGAGACCCAGTACTTC. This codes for CASSATSGGETQYF.

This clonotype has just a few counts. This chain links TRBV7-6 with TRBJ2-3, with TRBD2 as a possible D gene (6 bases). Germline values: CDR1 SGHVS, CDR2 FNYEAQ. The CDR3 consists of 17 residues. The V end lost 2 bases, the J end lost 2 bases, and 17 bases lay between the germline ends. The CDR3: CASSLSVVGGSTDTQYF. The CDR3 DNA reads TGTGCCAGCAGCTTATCCGTGGTTGGGGGGTCCACAGATACGCAGTATTTT.

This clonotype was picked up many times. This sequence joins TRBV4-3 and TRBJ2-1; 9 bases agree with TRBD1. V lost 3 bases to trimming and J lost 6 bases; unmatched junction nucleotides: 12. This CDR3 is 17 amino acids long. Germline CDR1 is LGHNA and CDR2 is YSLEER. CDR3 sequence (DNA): TGCGCCAGCAGCCACTCCTTCCCGGGACAGGGCGTCAATGAGCAGTTCTTC. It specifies CASSHSFPGQGVNEQFF.

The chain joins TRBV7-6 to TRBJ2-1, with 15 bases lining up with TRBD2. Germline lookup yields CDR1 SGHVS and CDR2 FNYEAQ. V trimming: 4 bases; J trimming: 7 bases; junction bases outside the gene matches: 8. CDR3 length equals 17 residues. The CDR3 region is CASSSRTSGGASNEQFF. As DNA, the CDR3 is TGTGCCAGCAGCTCTCGGACTAGCGGGGGGGCCAGTAATGAGCAGTTCTTC.

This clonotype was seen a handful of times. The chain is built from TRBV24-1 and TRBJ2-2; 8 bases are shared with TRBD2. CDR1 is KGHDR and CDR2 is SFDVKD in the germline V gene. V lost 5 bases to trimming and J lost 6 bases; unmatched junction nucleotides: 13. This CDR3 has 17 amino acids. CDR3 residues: CATSATPGLGVPGELFF. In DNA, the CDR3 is TGTGCCACCAGTGCCACGCCGGGACTAGGAGTCCCCGGGGAGCTGTTTTTT.